This TCR beta chain was found in a study of blood T cell repertoires in COVID-19. The table came from immunoSEQ multiplex PCR; TCRdb's copy has only in-frame clones and leaves some out. The data hold over 100,000 clones, with roughly 69% observed a single time. The specimen sequenced was peripheral blood. This TCR was recovered from a woman in her 70s with acute or convalescent COVID-19.

Here the CDR3 reads CASSVASSNYEQFF. The CDR3 region has the DNA TGTGCCAGCAGCGTAGCATCTAGTAACTATGAGCAGTTCTTC. The chain couples TRBV9 to TRBJ2-1; no clear D. This CDR3 contains 14 residues. V lost 0 bases to trimming and J lost 8 bases, with 12 bases between them. The germline V gene encodes CDR1 SGDLS and CDR2 YYNGEE.